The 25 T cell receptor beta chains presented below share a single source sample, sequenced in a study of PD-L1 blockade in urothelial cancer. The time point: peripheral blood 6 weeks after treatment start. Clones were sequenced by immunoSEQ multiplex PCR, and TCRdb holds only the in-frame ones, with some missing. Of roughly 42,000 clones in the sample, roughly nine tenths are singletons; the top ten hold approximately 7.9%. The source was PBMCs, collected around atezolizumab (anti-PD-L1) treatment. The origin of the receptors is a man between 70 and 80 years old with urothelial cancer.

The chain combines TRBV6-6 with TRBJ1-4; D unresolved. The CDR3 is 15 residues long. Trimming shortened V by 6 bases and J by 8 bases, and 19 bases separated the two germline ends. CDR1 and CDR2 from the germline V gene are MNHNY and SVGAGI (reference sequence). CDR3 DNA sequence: TGTGCCAGCAGCCTGCTCATGAACTTCGAGGAAAAACTGTTTTTT. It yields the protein CASSLLMNFEEKLFF.

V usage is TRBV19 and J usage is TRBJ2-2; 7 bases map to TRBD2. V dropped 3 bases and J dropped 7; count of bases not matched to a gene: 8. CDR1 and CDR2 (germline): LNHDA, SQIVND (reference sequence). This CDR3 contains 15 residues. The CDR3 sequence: CASSIGTSVSGELFF. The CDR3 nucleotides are TGTGCCAGTAGTATCGGTACTAGCGTGAGCGGGGAGCTGTTTTTT.

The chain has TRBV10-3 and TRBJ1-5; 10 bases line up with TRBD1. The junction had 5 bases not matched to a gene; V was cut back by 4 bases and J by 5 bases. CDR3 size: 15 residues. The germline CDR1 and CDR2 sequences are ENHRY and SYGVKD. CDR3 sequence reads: CAISAGTGVHQPQHF. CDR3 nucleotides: TGTGCCATCAGTGCCGGGACAGGGGTTCATCAGCCCCAGCATTTT.

The CDR3 loop is CASLRDRVYNEQFF. The CDR3 DNA reads TGTGCCAGTCTCCGGGACAGGGTCTACAATGAGCAGTTCTTC. The V and J genes are TRBV6-1 and TRBJ2-1; TRBD1 agrees at 9 bases. Germline loops: CDR1 MNHNS, CDR2 SASEGT. The CDR3 totals 14 residues. V lost 9 bases to trimming and J lost 3 bases; unmatched junction nucleotides: 6.

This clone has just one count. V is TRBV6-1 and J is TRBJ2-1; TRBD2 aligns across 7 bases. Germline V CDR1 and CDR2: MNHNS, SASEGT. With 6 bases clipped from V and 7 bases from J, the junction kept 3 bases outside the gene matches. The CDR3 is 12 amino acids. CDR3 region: CASSWGGNEQFF. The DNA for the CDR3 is TGTGCCAGCAGCTGGGGGGGGAATGAGCAGTTCTTC.

CDR3 in DNA: TGTGCCAGCAGCGGGACAGGGGATGACAATGAGCAGTTCTTC. It codes for CASSGTGDDNEQFF. The chain has TRBV7-3 and TRBJ2-7; 10 bases agree with TRBD1. The DNA end favors TRBJ2-1, so the J call may be wrong. The CDR3 is 14 amino acids. Germline CDR1 reads SGHTA; CDR2 reads FQGTGA.

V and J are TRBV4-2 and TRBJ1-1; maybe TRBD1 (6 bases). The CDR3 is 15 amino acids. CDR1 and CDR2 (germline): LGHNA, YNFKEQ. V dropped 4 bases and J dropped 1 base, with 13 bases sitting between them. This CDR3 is CASSPGDGRNTEAFF. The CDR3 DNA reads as TGTGCCAGCAGCCCAGGGGACGGTCGGAACACTGAAGCTTTCTTT.

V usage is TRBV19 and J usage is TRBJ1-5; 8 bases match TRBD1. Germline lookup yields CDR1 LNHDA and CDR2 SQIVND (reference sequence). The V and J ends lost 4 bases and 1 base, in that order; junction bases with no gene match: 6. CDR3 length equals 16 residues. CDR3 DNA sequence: TGTGCCAGTAGTAGTAGACAGGGGTCGAGCAATCAGCCCCAGCATTTT. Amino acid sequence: CASSSRQGSSNQPQHF.

CDR3 DNA: TGTGCCAGCAGCTTAATAAACACCGGGGAGCTGTTTTTT. This codes for CASSLINTGELFF. V usage is TRBV7-3 and J usage is TRBJ2-2; D is unresolved. V was cut by 1 base and J by 2 bases, with 2 bases left in between. This CDR3 region has 13 residues. Per the germline V gene, CDR1 is SGHTA and CDR2 is FQGTGA.

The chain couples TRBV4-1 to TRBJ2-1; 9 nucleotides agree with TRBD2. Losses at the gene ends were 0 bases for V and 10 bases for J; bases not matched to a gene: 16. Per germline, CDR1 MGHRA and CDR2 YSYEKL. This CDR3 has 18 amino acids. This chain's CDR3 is CASSQDRKAGGPGGEQFF. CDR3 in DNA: TGCGCCAGCAGCCAAGATCGAAAGGCGGGAGGGCCGGGGGGGGAGCAGTTCTTC.

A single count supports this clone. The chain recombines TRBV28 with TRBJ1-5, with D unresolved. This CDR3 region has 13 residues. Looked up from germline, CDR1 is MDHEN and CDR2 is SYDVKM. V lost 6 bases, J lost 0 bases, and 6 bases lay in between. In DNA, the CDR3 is TGTGCCAGCAGCGTGTATAGCAATCAGCCCCAGCATTTT. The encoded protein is CASSVYSNQPQHF.

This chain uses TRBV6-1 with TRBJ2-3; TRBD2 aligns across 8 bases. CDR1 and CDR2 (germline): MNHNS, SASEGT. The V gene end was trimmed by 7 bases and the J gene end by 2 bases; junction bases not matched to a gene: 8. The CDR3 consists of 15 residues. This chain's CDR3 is CASTGTSLSTDTQYF. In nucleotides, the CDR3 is TGTGCCAGCACTGGGACTAGTCTTTCCACAGATACGCAGTATTTT.

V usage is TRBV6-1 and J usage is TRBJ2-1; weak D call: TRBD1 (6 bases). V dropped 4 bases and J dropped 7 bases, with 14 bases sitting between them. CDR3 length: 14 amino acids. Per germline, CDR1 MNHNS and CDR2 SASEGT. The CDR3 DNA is TGTGCCAGCAGTGGGGGGCGGGTTCTTAATGAGCAGTTCTTC. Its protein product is CASSGGRVLNEQFF.

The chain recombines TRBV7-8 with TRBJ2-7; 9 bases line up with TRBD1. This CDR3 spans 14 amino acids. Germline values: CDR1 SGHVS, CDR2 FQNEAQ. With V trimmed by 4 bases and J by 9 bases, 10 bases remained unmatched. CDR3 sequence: CASSWTRDRVGQYF. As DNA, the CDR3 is TGTGCCAGCAGCTGGACGAGGGACAGGGTTGGGCAGTACTTC.

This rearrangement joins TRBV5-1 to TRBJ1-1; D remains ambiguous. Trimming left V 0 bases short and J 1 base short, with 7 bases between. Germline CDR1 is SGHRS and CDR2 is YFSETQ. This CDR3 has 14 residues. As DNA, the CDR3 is TGCGCCAGCAGCTTGGAACCCAGGAACACTGAAGCTTTCTTT. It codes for CASSLEPRNTEAFF.

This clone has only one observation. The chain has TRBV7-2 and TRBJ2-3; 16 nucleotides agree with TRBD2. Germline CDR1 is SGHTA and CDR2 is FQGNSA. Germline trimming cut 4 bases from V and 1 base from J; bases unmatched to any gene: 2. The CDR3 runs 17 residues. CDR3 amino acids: CASSYGTSGRGTDTQYF. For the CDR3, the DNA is TGTGCCAGCAGCTATGGGACTAGCGGGAGGGGCACAGATACGCAGTATTTT.

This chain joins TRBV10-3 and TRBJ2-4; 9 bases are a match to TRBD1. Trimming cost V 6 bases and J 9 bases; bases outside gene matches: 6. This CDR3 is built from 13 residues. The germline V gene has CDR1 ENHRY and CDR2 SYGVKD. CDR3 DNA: TGTGCCATCAGGTGGGACAGGGAAAGCATTCAGTACTTC. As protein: CAIRWDRESIQYF.

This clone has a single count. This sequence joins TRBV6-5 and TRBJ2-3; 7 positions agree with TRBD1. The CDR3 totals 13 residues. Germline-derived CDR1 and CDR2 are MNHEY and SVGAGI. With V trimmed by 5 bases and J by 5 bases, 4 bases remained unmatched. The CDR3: CASSPTGVDTQYF. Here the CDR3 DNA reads TGTGCCAGCAGTCCCACAGGGGTAGATACGCAGTATTTT.

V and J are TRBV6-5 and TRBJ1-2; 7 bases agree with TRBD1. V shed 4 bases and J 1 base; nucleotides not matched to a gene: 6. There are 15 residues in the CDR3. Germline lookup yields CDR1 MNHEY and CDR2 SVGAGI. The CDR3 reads CASSSLTGVNYGYTF. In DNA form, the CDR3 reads TGTGCCAGCAGTTCGCTAACAGGGGTTAACTATGGCTACACCTTC.

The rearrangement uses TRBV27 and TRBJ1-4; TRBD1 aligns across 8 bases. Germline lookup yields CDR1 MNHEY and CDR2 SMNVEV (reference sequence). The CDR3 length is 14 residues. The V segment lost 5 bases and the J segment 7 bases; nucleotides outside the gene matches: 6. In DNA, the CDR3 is TGTGCCAGCAGTACCAGACAGGGGAGTGAAAAACTGTTTTTT. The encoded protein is CASSTRQGSEKLFF. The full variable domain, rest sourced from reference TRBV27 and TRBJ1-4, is EAQVTQNPRYLITVTGKKLTVTCSQNMNHEYMSWYRQDPGLGLRQIYYSMNVEVTDKGDVPEGYKVSRKEKRNFPLILESPSPNQTSLYFCASSTRQGSEKLFFGSGTQLSVL.

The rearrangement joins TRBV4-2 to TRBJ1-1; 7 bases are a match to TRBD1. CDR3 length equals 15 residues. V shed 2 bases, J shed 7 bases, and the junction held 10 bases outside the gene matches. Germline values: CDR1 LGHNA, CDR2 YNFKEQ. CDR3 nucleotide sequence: TGTGCCAGCAGCCAACCGGACAGGATTCGCAGTGAAGCTTTCTTT. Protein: CASSQPDRIRSEAFF.

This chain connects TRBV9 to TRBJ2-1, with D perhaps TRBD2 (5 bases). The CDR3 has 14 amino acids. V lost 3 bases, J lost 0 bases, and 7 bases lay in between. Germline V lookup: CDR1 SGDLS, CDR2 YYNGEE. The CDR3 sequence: CASSARDSYNEQFF. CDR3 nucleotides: TGTGCCAGCAGCGCCCGGGACTCCTACAATGAGCAGTTCTTC.

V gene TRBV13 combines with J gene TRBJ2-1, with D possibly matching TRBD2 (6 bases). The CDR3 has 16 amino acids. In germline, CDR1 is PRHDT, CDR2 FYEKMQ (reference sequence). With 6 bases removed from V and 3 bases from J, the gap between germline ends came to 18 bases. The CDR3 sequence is CASRVGWDFNYNEQFF. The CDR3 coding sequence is TGTGCCAGCAGAGTCGGGTGGGACTTCAACTACAATGAGCAGTTCTTC.

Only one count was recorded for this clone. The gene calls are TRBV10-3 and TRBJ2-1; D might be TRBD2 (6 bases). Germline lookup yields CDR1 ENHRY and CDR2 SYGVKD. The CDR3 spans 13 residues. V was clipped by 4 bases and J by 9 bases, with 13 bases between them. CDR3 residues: CAISAVAVIEQFF. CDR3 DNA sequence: TGTGCCATCAGTGCGGTAGCGGTGATTGAGCAGTTCTTC.

The CDR3 sequence is CASSKQGHGNTEAFF. The CDR3 nucleotides read TGTGCCAGCAGCAAACAGGGCCACGGGAACACTGAAGCTTTCTTT. This chain joins TRBV13 and TRBJ1-1; a possible D gene is TRBD1 (6 bases). V lost 5 bases and J 1 base, leaving 14 bases between the germline ends. CDR1 PRHDT and CDR2 FYEKMQ come from the germline V gene (reference sequence). The CDR3 contains 15 residues.